The source of this T cell receptor beta chain is a study of shared clonotypes between healthy human individuals. This table comes from immunoSEQ multiplex PCR, and its TCRdb copy is limited to in-frame clones, with some not included. The sample includes roughly 2.5 million clones, approximately 94% of them seen just once. This receptor was identified in a young man in good health. The specimen sequenced was naive CD4+ T cells sorted from blood. The subset: CD45RA+ positively selected.

CDR3 DNA sequence: TGTGCCAGCAGTTCCACTTGGACGGCATTTGAAGCTTTCTTT. Residues: CASSSTWTAFEAFF. The chain is built from TRBV27 and TRBJ1-1; no clear D. V was shortened by 4 bases and J by 7 bases, with 16 bases between the two germline ends. CDR3 length: 14 amino acids. Germline V gene sequence: CDR1 MNHEY, CDR2 SMNVEV (reference sequence).